Reported below is one T cell receptor beta chain. As yet, its antigen is unknown. These data are taken from a study of long-term antiretroviral therapy in people with HIV. Study overall: Sampling started about a decade before the 2015 immediate-ART recommendation.

With survey level as its setting, the immunoSEQ assay was v3.0. Method: immunoSEQ multiplex PCR; TCRdb's copy keeps in-frame clones and lacks some. This table holds over 25,000 clones, roughly 80% found once. Germline values: CDR1 SGHDN, CDR2 FVKESK. Trimming pared 8 bases from V and 0 bases from J, leaving 25 bases between. There are 18 residues in the CDR3. Whole-study results and caveats: Subsequent to ART, diversity was augmented yet persisted below that of transplant donor controls.

Sequencing used unsorted PBMCs, obtained 0.8 years before starting antiretroviral therapy. The gene calls are TRBV14 and TRBJ1-1, with D uncertain. The TCR comes from a man between 18 and 29 years old with HIV. The CDR3, as DNA: TGTGCCAGCGGTACGGGTTGGCTGCCCTTTATCATGAACACTGAAGCTTTCTTT. This translates into CASGTGWLPFIMNTEAFF.